Listed here is a single TCR beta chain. The repertoire was sequenced with immunoSEQ multiplex PCR; TCRdb's copy has only in-frame clones and lacks some. This table has about 960,000 clones, approximately 80% appearing once. The data were taken from a study of shared clonotypes between healthy human individuals. The TCR originated in a man aged 18-30 years in good health. Material: memory CD4+ T cells sorted from blood. Subset reported: CD45RA-negative fraction.

CDR3 sequence reads: CASSVRSLNTDTQYF. In DNA form, the CDR3 reads TGTGCCAGCAGTGTCAGGTCACTAAACACAGATACGCAGTATTTT. V and J are TRBV2 and TRBJ2-3; D unresolved. V was cut by 4 bases and J by 2 bases, with 13 bases left in between. Germline CDR1 SNHLY, CDR2 FYNNEI. CDR3 size: 15 residues.